The 11 T cell receptor beta chains reported below all come from one sample, sequenced in a study of beta chain features in type 1 diabetes. Overall study results and limits: Across all four CD4+ subsets, people with type 1 diabetes showed modestly shorter TCRB CDR3s.

These receptors have no identified antigens. The whole isolated RNA underwent reverse transcription, so sequencing captured expressed TCRB transcripts. Clones were read by immunoSEQ multiplex PCR, and TCRdb kept only the in-frame ones, dropping some. This table has about 640,000 clones, 9.5% to 15% appearing once. The specimen sequenced was naive CD4+ T cells from blood. The receptor source for this set is a man aged 25 to 40 with type 1 diabetes.

This clone was observed a few times. The chain links TRBV29-1 to TRBJ1-1; D might be TRBD1 (5 bases). V lost 2 bases to trimming and J lost 0 bases, with 7 bases between them. CDR1 is SQVTM and CDR2 is ANQGSEA in the germline V gene. The CDR3 consists of 13 residues. The DNA of the CDR3 is TGCAGCGTTGAACGGGACTTGAACACTGAAGCTTTCTTT. As protein: CSVERDLNTEAFF.

V usage is TRBV11-3 and J usage is TRBJ2-3, with D perhaps matching TRBD2 (5 bases). Germline V gene lookup returns CDR1 SGHNT and CDR2 YENEEA. V lost 5 bases to trimming and J lost 4 bases, with 7 bases between them. The CDR3 loop spans 12 amino acids. CDR3 sequence (DNA): TGTGCCAGCAGCCGGGGTCCAGATACGCAGTATTTT. Amino acids: CASSRGPDTQYF.

This sequence joins TRBV7-3 and TRBJ2-3, with unresolved D. V shed 6 bases and J shed 2 bases, with 12 bases lying between them. CDR1 and CDR2 from the germline V gene are SGHTA and FQGTGA. The CDR3 length is 14 residues. In DNA form, the CDR3 reads TGTGCCAGCAGGAAAGCCTCCAACACAGATACGCAGTATTTT. Amino acid sequence: CASRKASNTDTQYF.

This clone appeared a few times. The genes are TRBV4-3 and TRBJ2-7; D gene uncertain. The V gene lost 3 bases and the J gene lost 0 bases, with 9 bases spanning the gap. CDR1 is LGHNA, CDR2 YSLEER, per germline. The CDR3 is made up of 14 amino acids. CDR3 sequence reads: CASSHDTRSYEQYF. The CDR3 nucleotides read TGCGCCAGCAGCCACGATACACGCTCCTACGAGCAGTACTTC.

The J gene is TRBJ2-5, the V gene TRBV7-2, with no clear D. V lost 5 bases, J lost 4 bases, and 14 bases lay in between. CDR3 length: 14 amino acids. Germline values: CDR1 SGHTA, CDR2 FQGNSA. Here the CDR3 DNA reads TGTGCCAGCAGCGTAGGCCTAGACATAGAGACCCAGTACTTC. As protein: CASSVGLDIETQYF.

V and J are TRBV14 and TRBJ1-4; D is undetermined. V was trimmed by 0 bases and J by 4 bases, leaving 12 bases between them. Germline V gene data show CDR1 as SGHDN and CDR2 as FVKESK. CDR3 length: 16 residues. The CDR3 sequence: CASSQEMRGNNEKLFF. The CDR3 region has the DNA TGTGCCAGCAGCCAAGAGATGCGAGGAAATAATGAAAAACTGTTTTTT. Drawing the rest from reference TRBV14 and TRBJ1-4, the complete variable domain is EAGVTQFPSHSVIEKGQTVTLRCDPISGHDNLYWYRRVMGKEIKFLLHFVKESKQDESGMPNNRFLAERTGGTYSTLKVQPAELEDSGVYFCASSQEMRGNNEKLFFGSGTQLSVL.

This clone was counted only a few times. The V gene is TRBV11-2, the J gene TRBJ1-6; D gene uncertain. The CDR3 loop spans 14 amino acids. Germline V gene lookup returns CDR1 SGHAT and CDR2 FQNNGV. Trimming removed 4 bases at V and 7 bases at J, with 11 bases between. CDR3 protein: CASSYGSANSPLHF. DNA for the CDR3: TGTGCCAGCAGCTACGGGTCTGCAAATTCACCCCTCCACTTT.

This clone occurred a few times. V usage is TRBV7-2 and J usage is TRBJ2-1; possibly TRBD1 for D (6 bases). In germline, CDR1 is SGHTA, CDR2 FQGNSA. The V end lost 4 bases, the J end lost 9 bases, and 13 bases lay between the germline ends. There are 13 residues in the CDR3. This chain's CDR3 is CASSYLGGGEQFF. CDR3 DNA sequence: TGTGCCAGCAGCTACTTAGGGGGTGGTGAGCAGTTCTTC.

This clone was seen only a few times. V and J are TRBV30 and TRBJ1-4, with TRBD1 identical over 7 bases. Germline trimming cut 3 bases from V and 5 bases from J; bases unmatched to any gene: 3. The CDR3 is made up of 13 amino acids. The germline V gene has CDR1 GTSNPN and CDR2 SVGIG (reference sequence). The CDR3 DNA follows: TGTGCCTGGAGACCGGGACAGAATGAAAAACTGTTTTTT. This gives the protein CAWRPGQNEKLFF.

This clone was counted a few times. Other DNA variants within this sample encode the same CDR3. The gene calls are TRBV30 and TRBJ1-5; possible D gene TRBD1, 6 bases. CDR1 and CDR2 from the germline V gene are GTSNPN and SVGIG (reference sequence). The V gene lost 1 base and the J gene lost 2 bases, with 9 bases spanning the gap. This CDR3 is 14 amino acids long. CDR3 nucleotides: TGTGCCTGGAGTGCTGGGGGCGGCAATCAGCCCCAGCATTTT. Protein sequence: CAWSAGGGNQPQHF. Combining the CDR3 with reference TRBV30 and TRBJ1-5 gives the whole variable domain SQTIHQWPATLVQPVGSPLSLECTVEGTSNPNLYWYRQAAGRGLQLLFYSVGIGQISSEVPQNLSASRPQDRQFILSSKKLLLSDSGFYLCAWSAGGGNQPQHFGDGTRLSIL.

The chain joins TRBV19 to TRBJ2-2; D is tentatively TRBD1 or TRBD2 (5 bases each). V was cut by 8 bases and J by 4 bases, with 14 bases left in between. Per the germline V gene, CDR1 is LNHDA and CDR2 is SQIVND (reference sequence). The CDR3 loop spans 14 amino acids. DNA of the CDR3: TGTGCCAGTTCTAGGGGACGACCCACCGGGGAGCTGTTTTTT. It encodes CASSRGRPTGELFF. Using reference TRBV19 and TRBJ2-2 for the parts outside the CDR3, the full variable domain is DGGITQSPKYLFRKEGQNVTLSCEQNLNHDAMYWYRQDPGQGLRLIYYSQIVNDFQKGDIAEGYSVSREKKESFPLTVTSAQKNPTAFYLCASSRGRPTGELFFGEGSRLTVL.